This T cell receptor beta chain was sequenced during a study of CD4 T cells in relation to SARS-CoV-2 and coronaviruses. Study at large: The negative reference was HIV-1 Nef peptide pool or peptide-free culture.

Method: immunoSEQ multiplex PCR; TCRdb's copy keeps in-frame clones and lacks some. This sample has around 29,000 clones, with approximately 80% found just once. Before the COVID-19 pandemic, during about 2010-2019, CD4+ T cells were taken from unexposed donors. The cells were cultured for about ten days before CD4+ T cells were isolated. Testing used SARS-CoV-2 S/N and four cold-coronavirus spikes on unexposed-donor CD4+ T cells, cells permitting. CDR3 length: 13 amino acids. Germline assignment: CDR1 MNHEY and CDR2 SMNVEV (reference sequence). V was pared by 0 bases and J by 5 bases, with 6 bases between. General study findings and limits: Pre-pandemic and post-infection samples never came from the same donor.

This clone is a singleton in its sample. Its target is not known. The sequencing input was CD4+ T cells from PBMCs, cultured in vitro. The chain carries TRBV27 and TRBJ2-3, with D perhaps matching TRBD1 or TRBD2 (5 bases each). This receptor was taken from a human donor in good health. CDR3 in DNA: TGTGCCAGCAGTTTATCGAGGGGAGATACGCAGTATTTT. Protein: CASSLSRGDTQYF.